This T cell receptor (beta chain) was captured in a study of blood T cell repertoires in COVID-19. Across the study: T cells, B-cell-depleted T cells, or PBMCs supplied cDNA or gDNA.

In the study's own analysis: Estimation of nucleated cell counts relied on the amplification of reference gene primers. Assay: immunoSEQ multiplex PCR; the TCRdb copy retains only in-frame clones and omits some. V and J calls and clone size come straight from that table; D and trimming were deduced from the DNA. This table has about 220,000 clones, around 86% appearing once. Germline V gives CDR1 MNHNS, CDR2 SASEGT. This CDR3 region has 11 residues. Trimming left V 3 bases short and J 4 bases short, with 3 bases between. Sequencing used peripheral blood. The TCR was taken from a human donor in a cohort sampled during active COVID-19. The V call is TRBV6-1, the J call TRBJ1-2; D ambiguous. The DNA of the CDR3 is TGTGCCAGCAGTGACGTCTATGGCTACACCTTC. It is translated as CASSDVYGYTF.